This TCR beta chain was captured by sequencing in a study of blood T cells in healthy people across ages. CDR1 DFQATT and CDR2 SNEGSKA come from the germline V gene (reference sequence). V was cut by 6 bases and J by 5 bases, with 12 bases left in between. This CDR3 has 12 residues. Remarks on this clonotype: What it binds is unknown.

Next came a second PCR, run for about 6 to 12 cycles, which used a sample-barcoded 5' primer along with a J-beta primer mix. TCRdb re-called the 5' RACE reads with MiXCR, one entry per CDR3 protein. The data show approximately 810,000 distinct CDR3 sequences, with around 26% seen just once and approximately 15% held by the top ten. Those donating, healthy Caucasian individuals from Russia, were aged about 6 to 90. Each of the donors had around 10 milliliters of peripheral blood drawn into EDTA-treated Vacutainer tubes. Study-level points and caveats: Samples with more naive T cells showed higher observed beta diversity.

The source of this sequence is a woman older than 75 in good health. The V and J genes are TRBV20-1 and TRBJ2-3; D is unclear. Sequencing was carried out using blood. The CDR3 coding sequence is TGCAGTGCCCCCCCCGGCGGAGATACGCAGTATTTT. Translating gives CSAPPGGDTQYF.